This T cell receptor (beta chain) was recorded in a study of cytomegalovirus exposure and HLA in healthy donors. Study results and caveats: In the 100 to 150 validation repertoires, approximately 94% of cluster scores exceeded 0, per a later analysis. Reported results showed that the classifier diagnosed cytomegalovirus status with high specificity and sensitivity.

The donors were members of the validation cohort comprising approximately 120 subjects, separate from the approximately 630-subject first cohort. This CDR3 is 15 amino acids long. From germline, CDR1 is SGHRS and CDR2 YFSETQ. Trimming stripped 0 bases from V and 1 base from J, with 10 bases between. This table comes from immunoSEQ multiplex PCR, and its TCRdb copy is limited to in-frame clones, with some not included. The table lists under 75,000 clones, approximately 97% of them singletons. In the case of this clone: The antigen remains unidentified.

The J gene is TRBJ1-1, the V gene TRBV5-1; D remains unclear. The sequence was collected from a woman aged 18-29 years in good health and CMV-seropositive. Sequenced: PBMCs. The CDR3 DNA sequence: TGCGCCAGCAGCTTGGATGGCACCACGAACACTGAAGCTTTCTTT. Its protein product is CASSLDGTTNTEAFF.